This T cell receptor beta chain was documented in a study of low-dose radiotherapy and immunotherapy resistance in tumors. The overall study: Each fraction for Cohort 1 was 0.5 Gy, given every 2 weeks, and the total came to 6.5 Gy. Each patient was administered nivolumab intravenously at 240 mg, which was a flat dose, every two weeks, along with intravenous ipilimumab at 1 mg/kg every six weeks.

Germline lookup yields CDR1 SGDLS and CDR2 YYNGEE. CDR3 size: 16 residues. The germline V and J ends were trimmed by 3 bases and 6 bases, with 18 bases remaining between them. Both TCRalpha and TCRbeta chains were reverse transcribed with V-gene-specific primers. TCR amplification used roughly 20 PCR cycles, a constant-region primer and a V-primer adapter. The mRNA which had been isolated was amplified by in vitro transcription. Via MiXCR, TCRdb re-called the reads, giving one row per CDR3 protein. Of 65,000 to 95,000 distinct CDR3 sequences in the sample, under 20% are singletons; the top ten hold roughly 1.5%. Time point defined: after trial treatment. Indicated treatment: LDRT plus nivolumab, ipilimumab, low-dose cyclophosphamide and aspirin (RACIN trial). Low-dose radiotherapy and low-dose cyclophosphamide, together with aspirin, ipilimumab and nivolumab, were given to donors. This clonotype showed up many times.

This sequence joins TRBV9 and TRBJ2-2; D is unclear. Sequenced here: PBMCs, sampled after low-dose radiotherapy plus immunotherapy. The TCR originated in a male donor with prostate cancer. For the CDR3, the DNA is TGTGCCAGCAGCGCCCTCGGAAGGCCCTTAGCCGGGGAGCTGTTTTTT. It is translated as CASSALGRPLAGELFF.